Below, one T cell receptor beta chain is given with its context. This sample was included in a study of control samples from healthy donors and cancer patients. TCRdb keeps only in-frame clones here, not all; method: immunoSEQ multiplex PCR. The sample gives around 19,000 clones, 82% of which show up once; about 28% is in the top ten. Germline-derived CDR1 and CDR2 are SSHAT and FNYEAQ (reference sequence). The V and J ends lost 1 base and 1 base respectively, with 19 bases between them. The CDR3 runs 18 residues. Input material: PBMCs. The J gene is TRBJ1-2, the V gene TRBV7-7; D remains ambiguous. The clonotype comes from a man older than 75 with head and neck cancer. Here the CDR3 DNA reads TGTGCCAGCAGCTTAGGAAAAAAATTTATAACATATAACTATGGCTACACCTTC. This encodes CASSLGKKFITYNYGYTF.